This TCR beta chain was identified during a study of blood T cell repertoires in COVID-19. About the study: Acute-phase and convalescent COVID-19 samples originated in the United States, Italy and Spain. The cDNA or gDNA used as material had been derived from T cells, B-cell-depleted T cells, or PBMCs.

This clone appeared a single time. The germline V gene encodes CDR1 SNHLY and CDR2 FYNNEI. Trimming took 8 bases from V and 6 from J; bases not matched to a gene: 6. This CDR3 contains 13 residues. All enrollees were about 18 to 89 years old and from 24 US areas. Original processing notes: By means of reference gene primer amplification, nucleated cell counts were estimated. Measured with immunoSEQ multiplex PCR; TCRdb has only the in-frame clones, and not every one. V, J and clone size are taken as reported in that table, and D and trimming were inferred from the DNA itself. The table records 120,000 to 150,000 clones, roughly 88% of them present only once.

This receptor was obtained from a woman in her twenties or thirties with acute COVID-19. Sequencing input: PBMCs or T cells enriched from blood (not recorded which). The rearrangement uses TRBV2 and TRBJ2-1; TRBD2 matches 8 bases. The CDR3 coding sequence is TGTGCCAGCTGGGGGCGGGAGGTCAATGAGCAGTTCTTC. Amino acid sequence: CASWGREVNEQFF.